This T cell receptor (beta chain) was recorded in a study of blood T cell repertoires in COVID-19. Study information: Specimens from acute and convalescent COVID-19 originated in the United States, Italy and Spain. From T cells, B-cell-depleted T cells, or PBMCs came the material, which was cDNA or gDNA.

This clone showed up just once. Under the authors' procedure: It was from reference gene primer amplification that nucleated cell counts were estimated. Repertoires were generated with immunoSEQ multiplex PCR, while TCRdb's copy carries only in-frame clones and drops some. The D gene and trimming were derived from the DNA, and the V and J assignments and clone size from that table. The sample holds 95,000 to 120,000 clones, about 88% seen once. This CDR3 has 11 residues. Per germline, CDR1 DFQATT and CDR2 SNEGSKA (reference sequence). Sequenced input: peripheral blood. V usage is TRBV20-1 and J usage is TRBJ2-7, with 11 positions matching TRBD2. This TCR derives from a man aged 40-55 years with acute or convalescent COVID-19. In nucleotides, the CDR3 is TGCAGCGGGACTAGCGGCTACGAGCAGTACTTC. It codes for CSGTSGYEQYF.